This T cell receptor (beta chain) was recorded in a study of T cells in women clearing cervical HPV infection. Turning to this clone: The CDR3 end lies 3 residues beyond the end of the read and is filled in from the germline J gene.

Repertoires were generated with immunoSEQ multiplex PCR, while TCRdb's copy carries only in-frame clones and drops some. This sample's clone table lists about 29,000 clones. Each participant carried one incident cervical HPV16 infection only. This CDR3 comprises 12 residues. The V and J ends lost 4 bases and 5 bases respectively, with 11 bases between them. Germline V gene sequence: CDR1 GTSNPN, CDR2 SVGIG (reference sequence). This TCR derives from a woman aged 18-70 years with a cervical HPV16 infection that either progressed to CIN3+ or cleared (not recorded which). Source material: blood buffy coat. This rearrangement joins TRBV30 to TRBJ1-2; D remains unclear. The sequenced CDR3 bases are TGTGCCTGGAATATGGCGGGTTATGGC. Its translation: CAWNMAGYG. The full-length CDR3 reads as CAWNMAGYGYTF.